The TCR beta chain described here comes from a study of preoperative IRX-2 immunotherapy in early breast cancer. The treatment denotes: preoperative locoregional IRX-2 cytokine immunotherapy. Patients received preoperative, locoregional IRX-2 cytokine immunotherapy in a phase Ib study. TCRdb's copy holds only in-frame clones and misses some; the assay was immunoSEQ multiplex PCR. There are about 43,000 clones in the sample; about 95% occur only once, and 1.6% lies in the top ten. CDR1 and CDR2 from the germline V gene are SGDLS and YYNGEE. Deletions cut 4 bases from V and 4 bases from J, with 15 bases between. CDR3 length: 15 residues.

The V and J genes are TRBV9 and TRBJ1-3; no clear D gene. This sequence originates from a human donor with breast cancer. This material consisted of tumor tissue, taken after IRX-2 immunotherapy. The CDR3, as DNA: TGTGCCAGCAGCATAAGGGTGGATGTCGGAAACACCATATATTTT. It specifies CASSIRVDVGNTIYF.